A single sample is the source of the 20 T cell receptor beta chains below, sequenced in a study of graft-versus-host responses after intestinal transplantation. Only in-frame clones appear in the TCRdb table, and some are missing; sequencing was by immunoSEQ multiplex PCR. This table has some 85,000 clones, under 95% appearing once. No cognate antigen is known for these TCRs. Specimen: unstimulated CD8+ T cells sorted from spleen or lymph node cells, collected before transplant. These receptors originate from a human donor who was the organ donor for an intestinal transplant.

The chain couples TRBV18 to TRBJ2-3; possible D gene TRBD2, 7 bases. Germline V gene lookup returns CDR1 KGHSH and CDR2 LQKENI. This CDR3 has 17 amino acids. The V end lost 4 bases, the J end lost 2 bases, and 19 bases lay between the germline ends. The CDR3 bases are TGTGCCAGCTCACTCTCACCCGAGGGGGGGCTCACAGATACGCAGTATTTT. This sequence encodes CASSLSPEGGLTDTQYF.

This clone was seen a few times. The J gene is TRBJ1-1, the V gene TRBV19; no definite D call. There are 13 residues in the CDR3. Germline V gene lookup returns CDR1 LNHDA and CDR2 SQIVND (reference sequence). Trimming took 5 bases from V and 1 from J, leaving 8 bases between them. The CDR3 DNA is TGTGCCAGTAGTCTCGGGGAGAACACTGAAGCTTTCTTT. This translates into CASSLGENTEAFF. Supplemented by reference TRBV19 and TRBJ1-1, the full variable domain reads DGGITQSPKYLFRKEGQNVTLSCEQNLNHDAMYWYRQDPGQGLRLIYYSQIVNDFQKGDIAEGYSVSREKKESFPLTVTSAQKNPTAFYLCASSLGENTEAFFGQGTRLTVV.

The CDR3 sequence: CASSQAAGLADTDTQYF. CDR3 nucleotide sequence: TGTGCCAGCAGCCAGGCGGCTGGGCTAGCGGACACAGATACGCAGTATTTT. The chain is built from TRBV4-2 and TRBJ2-3, with 7 bases lining up with TRBD2. V was pared by 3 bases and J by 2 bases, with 11 bases of the junction left unmatched. In germline, CDR1 is LGHNA, CDR2 YNFKEQ. The CDR3 contains 17 residues.

The CDR3 protein is CASSYRDGYTF. The CDR3 nucleotides are TGTGCCAGCAGCTACAGGGATGGCTACACCTTC. The chain links TRBV7-9 to TRBJ1-2, with D possibly matching TRBD1 (6 bases). V gave up 4 bases and J gave up 6 bases, with 6 bases separating them. Per germline, CDR1 SEHNR and CDR2 FQNEAQ (reference sequence). This CDR3 spans 11 amino acids.

Only one count was recorded for this clone. The gene calls are TRBV7-8 and TRBJ2-2; perhaps TRBD2 as D (7 bases). Germline V gene lookup returns CDR1 SGHVS and CDR2 FQNEAQ. There are 16 residues in the CDR3. The V and J ends lost 0 bases and 5 bases respectively, with 13 bases between them. The CDR3 DNA reads TGTGCCAGCAGCTTAGCGGGGGGGCTTGTTACCGGGGAGCTGTTTTTT. Translating gives CASSLAGGLVTGELFF.

This clone was seen a single time. The chain joins TRBV9 to TRBJ1-4; D perhaps matches TRBD1 (5 bases). This CDR3 is built from 16 residues. V gave up 3 bases and J gave up 4 bases, with 16 bases separating them. Germline V gene lookup returns CDR1 SGDLS and CDR2 YYNGEE. CDR3 in amino acids: CASSEGKGLGNEKLFF. As DNA, the CDR3 is TGTGCCAGCAGCGAGGGGAAGGGATTGGGTAATGAAAAACTGTTTTTT.

The chain joins TRBV5-4 to TRBJ2-1; 8 nucleotides match TRBD1. V was pared by 7 bases and J by 6 bases, with 6 bases of the junction left unmatched. This CDR3 has 13 amino acids. Germline V CDR1 and CDR2: SGHNT, YYREEE (reference sequence). CDR3 DNA: TGTGCCAGCGCCGGACAGGGCCTCAATGAGCAGTTCTTC. This translates into CASAGQGLNEQFF.

CDR3 in amino acids: CASSQDIYETGIYGYTF. CDR3 nucleotides: TGTGCCAGCAGCCAAGACATATACGAGACAGGGATCTATGGCTACACCTTC. This chain joins TRBV4-2 and TRBJ1-2, with 7 bases fitting TRBD1. J gave up 4 bases and V 0 bases, and 11 bases lay outside the gene matches. Germline CDR1 LGHNA, CDR2 YNFKEQ. The CDR3 extends over 17 amino acids.

V usage is TRBV29-1 and J usage is TRBJ1-1; D not certain. The CDR3 is 11 amino acids. The germline V gene encodes CDR1 SQVTM and CDR2 ANQGSEA. V lost 2 bases and J lost 1, with 2 bases in between. The CDR3 loop reads CSVEQNTEAFF. In DNA form, the CDR3 reads TGCAGCGTTGAACAGAACACTGAAGCTTTCTTT.

J is TRBJ2-7 and V is TRBV4-1; 9 bases agree with TRBD1. Germline trimming cut 0 bases from V and 4 bases from J; bases unmatched to any gene: 4. CDR1 and CDR2 from the germline V gene are MGHRA and YSYEKL. The CDR3 has 15 residues. The CDR3: CASSQDQTGGYEQYF. CDR3 DNA sequence: TGCGCCAGCAGCCAAGATCAGACAGGGGGATACGAGCAGTACTTC.

The chain has TRBV6-4 and TRBJ2-1, with 9 bases lining up with TRBD1. CDR1 and CDR2 (germline): MRHNA, SNTAGT. The CDR3 runs to 15 residues. V trimming: 0 bases; J trimming: 7 bases; junction bases outside the gene matches: 4. CDR3 nucleotide sequence: TGTGCCAGCAGTGACTCCGGGACAGGGATAAATGAGCAGTTCTTC. The encoded protein is CASSDSGTGINEQFF.

DNA of the CDR3: TGTGCCAGCAGCCAACCCGATGACGGGGGGGCCGCGTACGAGCAGTACTTC. Its translation: CASSQPDDGGAAYEQYF. The chain couples TRBV4-2 to TRBJ2-7; TRBD2 matches 8 bases. V was pared by 2 bases and J by 4 bases, with 13 bases of the junction left unmatched. Germline CDR1 reads LGHNA; CDR2 reads YNFKEQ. This CDR3 region has 17 residues.

V usage is TRBV5-1 and J usage is TRBJ1-3; D remains ambiguous. The CDR3 loop spans 15 amino acids. V was cut by 2 bases and J by 0 bases, with 9 bases left in between. Germline CDR1 SGHRS, CDR2 YFSETQ. The CDR3: CASSLFLASGNTIYF. Written as DNA, the CDR3 is TGCGCCAGCAGCTTATTTCTGGCCTCTGGAAACACCATATATTTT.

This chain links TRBV9 with TRBJ2-2; a weak D match, TRBD1 (6 bases). Between the trimmed V and J ends, which lost 0 bases and 6 bases, there was a span of 12 bases. In germline, CDR1 is SGDLS, CDR2 YYNGEE. The CDR3 is 15 residues long. The CDR3 loop is CASSVEQGLAGELFF. The CDR3 DNA follows: TGTGCCAGCAGCGTAGAACAGGGATTAGCCGGGGAGCTGTTTTTT.

V is TRBV7-6 and J is TRBJ1-3, with D unresolved. Germline CDR1 is SGHVS and CDR2 is FNYEAQ. The length of the CDR3 is 15 residues. The V end was cut by 5 bases, the J end by 3 bases, with 14 bases between. CDR3 DNA sequence: TGTGCCAGCAGCCCCTCTTCGGGTGATGGAAACACCATATATTTT. Protein: CASSPSSGDGNTIYF.

This clone was recorded once. The chain couples TRBV29-1 to TRBJ2-5; 7 bases agree with TRBD2. There are 13 residues in the CDR3. Looked up from germline, CDR1 is SQVTM and CDR2 is ANQGSEA. J gave up 5 bases and V 3 bases, and 6 bases lay outside the gene matches. The CDR3 DNA reads as TGCAGCGTTGATCGGGGGGAAGGGGAGACCCAGTACTTC. As protein: CSVDRGEGETQYF.

The chain couples TRBV2 to TRBJ2-2; TRBD1 aligns across 8 bases. Germline CDR1 is SNHLY and CDR2 is FYNNEI. The CDR3 covers 15 residues. V lost 4 bases to trimming and J lost 5 bases; unmatched junction nucleotides: 6. CDR3: CASSGAGGMTGELFF. CDR3 DNA sequence: TGTGCCAGCAGTGGGGCAGGGGGCATGACCGGGGAGCTGTTTTTT.

The V gene is TRBV5-1, the J gene TRBJ2-7; TRBD1 matches at 8 bases. CDR1 and CDR2 from the germline V gene are SGHRS and YFSETQ. With 6 bases clipped from V and 0 bases from J, the junction kept 8 bases outside the gene matches. The CDR3 covers 15 residues. CDR3 protein: CASKARTGSSYEQYF. CDR3 sequence (DNA): TGCGCCAGCAAGGCAAGGACAGGGAGCTCCTACGAGCAGTACTTC. The full variable domain, rest sourced from reference TRBV5-1 and TRBJ2-7, is KAGVTQTPRYLIKTRGQQVTLSCSPISGHRSVSWYQQTPGQGLQFLFEYFSETQRNKGNFPGRFSGRQFSNSRSEMNVSTLELGDSALYLCASKARTGSSYEQYFGPGTRLTVT.

The V and J genes are TRBV7-3 and TRBJ2-7; the match to TRBD2 covers 7 bases. The germline gives CDR1 SGHTA, CDR2 FQGTGA. Germline trimming cut 2 bases from V and 3 bases from J; bases unmatched to any gene: 4. CDR3 size: 14 residues. CDR3 sequence (DNA): TGTGCCAGCAGCTTATTTGGCGGGAGCTACGAGCAGTACTTC. It is translated as CASSLFGGSYEQYF. Combining the CDR3 with reference TRBV7-3 and TRBJ2-7 gives the whole variable domain GAGVSQTPSNKVTEKGKYVELRCDPISGHTALYWYRQSLGQGPEFLIYFQGTGAADDSGLPNDRFFAVRPEGSVSTLKIQRTERGDSAVYLCASSLFGGSYEQYFGPGTRLTVT.

V gene TRBV7-3 combines with J gene TRBJ2-5, with 8 bases matching TRBD1. Germline assignment: CDR1 SGHTA and CDR2 FQGTGA. The CDR3 spans 14 residues. J lost 2 bases, V lost 5 bases, and 4 bases had no gene match. CDR3 amino acids: CASSAGGIQETQYF. As DNA, the CDR3 is TGTGCCAGCAGCGCAGGGGGCATACAAGAGACCCAGTACTTC.